The TCR beta chain described here comes from a study of blood T cell repertoires in COVID-19. Study as a whole: From T cells, B-cell-depleted T cells, or PBMCs came the material, which was cDNA or gDNA.

The repertoire was sequenced with immunoSEQ multiplex PCR; TCRdb's copy has only in-frame clones and lacks some. The data hold a few hundred thousand clones, with nearly 90% observed a single time. Participants, 18 to 89 years old, spanned approximately 26 US areas. Cohorts were based on clinical histories the participants reported. What the recovered Cohort 3 donors had was two negative PCRs, clearance, or symptom resolution. This receptor was obtained from a woman aged 25 to 45 who had recovered from COVID-19. The sequenced sample was PBMCs or T cells enriched from blood (not recorded which).

DNA of the CDR3: TGTGCCAGCAGTTTATCCCAGTTTTTAACCGGGGAGCTGTTTTTT. This gives the protein CASSLSQFLTGELFF. The chain couples TRBV27 to TRBJ2-2; D remains ambiguous. In germline, CDR1 is MNHEY, CDR2 SMNVEV (reference sequence). The CDR3 is 15 amino acids. V was cut by 0 bases and J by 5 bases, with 10 bases left in between.